The source of this TCR beta chain is a study of CD8+ T cells in alopecia areata. Study-level background: A 6-month period off drug followed tofacitinib, which lasted 6 to 18 months. Study findings and constraints: Sequences from scalp samples also cover resident alphabeta T cells of normal skin. Possibly because of HLA-related factors, TCR sharing was less clear across patients than in mice.

This CDR3 is 16 amino acids long. V dropped 5 bases and J dropped 2; count of bases not matched to a gene: 9. Germline V gene data show CDR1 as SGHRS and CDR2 as YFSETQ. Both peripheral blood and punch biopsies of lesional scalp skin were obtained from patients who had alopecia areata. RNA was extracted and reverse transcribed into cDNA as the sequencing template. TCRdb keeps only in-frame clones here, not all; method: immunoSEQ multiplex PCR. The sample holds about 160,000 clones, approximately 50% seen once. This clone occurred a few times. The antigen is unknown. The sequenced sample consisted of CD4+ T cells sorted from blood. The rearrangement links TRBV5-1 to TRBJ2-1, with TRBD2 identical over 8 bases. The sequence was obtained from a human donor with alopecia areata. The CDR3 nucleotides read TGCGCCAGCAGGTGGGCCCGGGAGGGCCCCTACAATGAGCAGTTCTTC. This sequence encodes CASRWAREGPYNEQFF.